This entry lists 20 T cell receptor beta chains sequenced from one sample in a study of blood T cells in healthy people across ages. Primers used in a second PCR of about 7 to 12 cycles were a sample-barcoded 5' primer and a J-beta primer mix. TCRdb passed the 5' RACE reads through MiXCR, listing each CDR3 protein once. The sample includes 780,000 or so distinct CDR3 sequences, about 61% of them seen just once. Material for sequencing was blood. The origin of the receptors is a man aged 40-55 years in good health.

V and J are TRBV6-5 and TRBJ1-4, with TRBD1 as a possible D gene (6 bases). Trimming removed 2 bases at V and 7 bases at J, with 20 bases between. The germline CDR1 and CDR2 sequences are MNHEY and SVGAGI. This CDR3 region has 17 residues. CDR3 nucleotides: TGTGCCAGCAGTTACATAGAAGTACGGGGGGCGGGTGAAAAACTGTTTTTT. Translation: CASSYIEVRGAGEKLFF.

The chain combines TRBV7-9 with TRBJ1-4; 8 bases fit TRBD1. The CDR3 consists of 18 residues. CDR1 is SEHNR and CDR2 is FQNEAQ in the germline V gene (reference sequence). V lost 5 bases, J lost 1 base, and 12 bases stayed unmatched. CDR3 in amino acids: CASSPTGDRMGTNEKLFF. CDR3 coding DNA: TGTGCCAGCAGCCCAACGGGGGACAGGATGGGAACTAATGAAAAACTGTTTTTT. The full variable domain, completed using reference TRBV7-9 and TRBJ1-4, is DTGVSQNPRHKITKRGQNVTFRCDPISEHNRLYWYRQTLGQGPEFLTYFQNEAQLEKSRLLSDRFSAERPKGSFSTLEIQRTEQGDSAMYLCASSPTGDRMGTNEKLFFGSGTQLSVL.

This rearrangement joins TRBV9 to TRBJ2-5; TRBD2 might be the D (5 bases). The V gene's germline CDR1 is SGDLS and CDR2 YYNGEE. The V and J ends lost 4 bases and 2 bases respectively, with 21 bases between them. This CDR3 has 17 residues. The CDR3, as DNA: TGTGCCAGCAGCCCCCGTGTGGCGGGTAAGGAACAAGAGACCCAGTACTTC. It specifies CASSPRVAGKEQETQYF.

The chain carries TRBV3-1 and TRBJ2-3; D is tentatively TRBD1 or TRBD2 (6 bases each). With 6 bases removed from V and 5 bases from J, the gap between germline ends came to 21 bases. CDR1 is LGHDT and CDR2 is YNNKEL in the germline V gene (reference sequence). The CDR3 is 16 amino acids. CDR3 bases: TGTGCCAGCAGTGGAGGGGGACGAGGTGGGGTAGATACGCAGTATTTT. Residues: CASSGGGRGGVDTQYF.

The chain combines TRBV6-2 or TRBV6-3 with TRBJ2-5; D unresolved. CDR3 length equals 15 residues. CDR1 MNHEY and CDR2 SVGEGT come from the germline V gene. The V end was cut by 1 base, the J end by 4 bases, with 13 bases between. CDR3 sequence (DNA): TGTGCCAGCAGTTACTATAGTGGCTTAATAGAGACCCAGTACTTC. It encodes CASSYYSGLIETQYF.

In its sample, this clonotype was seen a few times. The chain links TRBV7-9 to TRBJ1-2; maybe TRBD1 (5 bases). V shed 1 base and J shed 0 bases, with 12 bases lying between them. Germline V gives CDR1 SEHNR, CDR2 FQNEAQ (reference sequence). The CDR3 consists of 16 residues. The CDR3 bases are TGTGCCAGCAGCTTAGGGGGCACAGGAGCTAACTATGGCTACACCTTC. Amino acids: CASSLGGTGANYGYTF. Variable domain in full (rest from reference TRBV7-9 and TRBJ1-2): DTGVSQNPRHKITKRGQNVTFRCDPISEHNRLYWYRQTLGQGPEFLTYFQNEAQLEKSRLLSDRFSAERPKGSFSTLEIQRTEQGDSAMYLCASSLGGTGANYGYTFGSGTRLTVV.

The chain carries TRBV20-1 and TRBJ1-2; D is unresolved. The CDR3 has 12 residues. V was clipped by 2 bases and J by 6 bases, with 10 bases between them. Germline V lookup: CDR1 DFQATT, CDR2 SNEGSKA (reference sequence). The CDR3 nucleotides are TGCAGTGCTAGAAATCTTGGGGATGGCTACACCTTC. Translation gives CSARNLGDGYTF.

This clonotype came up a few times. The gene calls are TRBV7-2 and TRBJ2-4; D possibly matches TRBD1 or TRBD2 (5 bases each). There are 14 residues in the CDR3. V lost 2 bases to trimming and J lost 5 bases, with 10 bases between them. The germline V gene has CDR1 SGHTA and CDR2 FQGNSA. CDR3 nucleotides: TGTGCCAGCAGCTTAACAGGAGGCGAAAACATTCAGTACTTC. Its protein is CASSLTGGENIQYF.

The chain joins TRBV28 to TRBJ1-4, with TRBD1 matching 8 bases. The V and J ends lost 0 bases and 8 bases, in that order; junction bases with no gene match: 8. This CDR3 is 16 amino acids long. The germline V gene encodes CDR1 MDHEN and CDR2 SYDVKM. CDR3 DNA: TGTGCCAGCAGTTTATGGGTTGCAGGGGGCCAAGAAAAACTGTTTTTT. As protein: CASSLWVAGGQEKLFF. The entire variable domain, with the rest obtained from reference TRBV28 and TRBJ1-4, is as follows: DVKVTQSSRYLVKRTGEKVFLECVQDMDHENMFWYRQDPGLGLRLIYFSYDVKMKEKGDIPEGYSVSREKKERFSLILESASTNQTSMYLCASSLWVAGGQEKLFFGSGTQLSVL.

This clonotype was observed a few times. This chain uses TRBV10-3 with TRBJ2-2, with no clear D. The CDR3 loop spans 15 amino acids. Trimming left V 4 bases short and J 3 bases short, with 12 bases between. The germline V gene encodes CDR1 ENHRY and CDR2 SYGVKD. The CDR3 reads CAISGGTGHTGELFF. CDR3 DNA: TGTGCCATCAGTGGTGGAACCGGACACACCGGGGAGCTGTTTTTT.

The chain employs TRBV11-2 and TRBJ1-2; the D gene is possibly TRBD1 (5 bases). The CDR3 is made up of 15 amino acids. V was clipped by 0 bases and J by 5 bases, with 13 bases between them. Germline V gene lookup returns CDR1 SGHAT and CDR2 FQNNGV. Here the CDR3 reads CASSLERGIGYGYTF. Here the CDR3 DNA reads TGTGCCAGCAGCTTAGAAAGGGGTATAGGGTATGGCTACACCTTC.

This clonotype was seen only a few times. This chain connects TRBV20-1 to TRBJ2-7; 9 positions match TRBD1. The V and J ends lost 0 bases and 7 bases, in that order; junction bases with no gene match: 7. The germline CDR1 and CDR2 sequences are DFQATT and SNEGSKA (reference sequence). This CDR3 has 14 amino acids. The CDR3 DNA follows: TGCAGTGCTAGAGAGGGACAGGGCGTGGGGGAGCAGTACTTC. Its protein product is CSAREGQGVGEQYF.

In this sample, this clonotype turned up a few times. The chain uses TRBV20-1 and TRBJ2-3; a weak D match, TRBD2 (6 bases). The CDR3 consists of 15 residues. V was pared by 3 bases and J by 0 bases, with 13 bases between. Germline-derived CDR1 and CDR2 are DFQATT and SNEGSKA (reference sequence). This CDR3 is CSARPATSSTDTQYF. The CDR3 region has the DNA TGCAGTGCTAGGCCCGCGACTAGTAGCACAGATACGCAGTATTTT.

About this clonotype: Sequence at one end of the junction differs from germline and may be a read error. The genes are TRBV6-6 and TRBJ2-5, with 7 bases identical to TRBD1. Per germline, CDR1 MNHNY and CDR2 SVGAGI (reference sequence). The CDR3 runs to 15 residues. The CDR3 nucleotides read TGTGTCAGCAGTTATTCGGGACAGCGCCGAGAGACCCAGTACTTC. This encodes CVSSYSGQRRETQYF.

This CDR3 is CASSSGLAGVHLYEQYF. Here the CDR3 DNA reads TGTGCCAGCAGCAGCGGACTAGCGGGCGTTCATCTTTACGAGCAGTACTTC. The chain employs TRBV11-2 and TRBJ2-7, with 11 bases fitting TRBD2. V gave up 5 bases and J gave up 4 bases; unmatched junction bases: 13. There are 17 residues in the CDR3. The germline V gene has CDR1 SGHAT and CDR2 FQNNGV.

This chain links TRBV7-2 with TRBJ2-7; D remains unclear. The CDR3 contains 14 residues. Germline V lookup: CDR1 SGHTA, CDR2 FQGNSA. Between the trimmed V and J ends, which lost 0 bases and 2 bases, there was a span of 8 bases. This CDR3 reads CASSLAPLTYEQYF. The CDR3 DNA reads TGTGCCAGCAGCTTAGCGCCCCTTACCTACGAGCAGTACTTC.

The chain links TRBV5-1 to TRBJ2-5; 7 nucleotides line up with TRBD2. The CDR3 runs to 13 residues. The J segment lost 1 base and the V segment lost 4 bases, leaving 1 base of the junction unmatched. Germline V lookup: CDR1 SGHRS, CDR2 YFSETQ. The CDR3 is CASSREGQETQYF. For the CDR3, the DNA is TGCGCCAGCAGCAGGGAGGGCCAAGAGACCCAGTACTTC.

The chain is built from TRBV20-1 and TRBJ2-7; D is undetermined. Germline CDR1 and CDR2: DFQATT and SNEGSKA (reference sequence). V was clipped by 3 bases and J by 3 bases, with 18 bases between them. CDR3 size: 15 residues. CDR3 sequence reads: CSARSQVSSRYEQYF. CDR3 coding DNA: TGCAGTGCTAGGTCCCAGGTCTCCAGTCGCTACGAGCAGTACTTC.

This sequence joins TRBV4-2 and TRBJ2-5, with D hard to call. The CDR3 has 15 residues. Germline assignment: CDR1 LGHNA and CDR2 YNFKEQ. Trimming took off 0 bases at V and 11 bases at J, with 19 bases between the two ends. CDR3: CASSQDSAASYLQYF. The CDR3 region has the DNA TGTGCCAGCAGCCAAGATTCGGCAGCGAGCTACCTTCAGTACTTC.

The chain couples TRBV29-1 to TRBJ1-1; D is ambiguous. Germline V gene lookup returns CDR1 SQVTM and CDR2 ANQGSEA. The V end lost 4 bases, the J end lost 0 bases, and 12 bases lay between the germline ends. CDR3 length equals 14 residues. The DNA of the CDR3 is TGCAGCGTTGTTGGGCAGCCTCTGAACACTGAAGCTTTCTTT. Its protein product is CSVVGQPLNTEAFF.